Listed here is a single TCR beta chain. This record belongs to a study of control samples from healthy donors and cancer patients. Profiling relied on immunoSEQ multiplex PCR, and the TCRdb table lists in-frame clones only, not all of them. This sample has some 100,000 clones, with 86% found just once. The TCR comes from a woman aged 45-60 years in good health. Input material: blood.

CDR3 loop: CASSPVSGANVLTF. DNA of the CDR3: TGTGCCAGCAGCCCTGTCTCTGGGGCCAACGTCCTGACTTTC. The chain combines TRBV7-2 with TRBJ2-6; no reliable D call. Germline V gene sequence: CDR1 SGHTA, CDR2 FQGNSA. V was trimmed by 5 bases and J by 0 bases, leaving 5 bases between them. The CDR3 is 14 residues long.